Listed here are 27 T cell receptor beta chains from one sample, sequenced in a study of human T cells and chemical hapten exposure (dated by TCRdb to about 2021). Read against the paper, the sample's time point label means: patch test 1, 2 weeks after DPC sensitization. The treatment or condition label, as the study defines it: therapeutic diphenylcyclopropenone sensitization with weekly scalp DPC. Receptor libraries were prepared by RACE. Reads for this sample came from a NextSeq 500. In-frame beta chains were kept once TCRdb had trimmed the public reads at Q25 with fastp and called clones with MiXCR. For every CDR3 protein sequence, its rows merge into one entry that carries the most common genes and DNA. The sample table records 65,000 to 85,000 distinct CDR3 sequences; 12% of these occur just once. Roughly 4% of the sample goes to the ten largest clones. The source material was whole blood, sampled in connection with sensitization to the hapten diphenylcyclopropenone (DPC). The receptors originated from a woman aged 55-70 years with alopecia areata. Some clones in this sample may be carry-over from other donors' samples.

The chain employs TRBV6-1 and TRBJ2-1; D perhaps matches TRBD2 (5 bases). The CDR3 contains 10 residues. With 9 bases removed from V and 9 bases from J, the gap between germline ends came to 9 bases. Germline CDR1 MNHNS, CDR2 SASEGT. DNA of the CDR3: TGTGCCAGTACGGGGTTTGAGCAGTTCTTC. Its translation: CASTGFEQFF.

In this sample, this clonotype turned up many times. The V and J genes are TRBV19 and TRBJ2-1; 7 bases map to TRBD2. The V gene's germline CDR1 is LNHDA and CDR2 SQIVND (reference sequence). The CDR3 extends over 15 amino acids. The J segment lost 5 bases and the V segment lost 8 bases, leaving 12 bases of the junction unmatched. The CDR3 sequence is CASRHPGTKHNEQFF. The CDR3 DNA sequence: TGTGCCAGTCGTCACCCTGGGACTAAACACAATGAGCAGTTCTTC.

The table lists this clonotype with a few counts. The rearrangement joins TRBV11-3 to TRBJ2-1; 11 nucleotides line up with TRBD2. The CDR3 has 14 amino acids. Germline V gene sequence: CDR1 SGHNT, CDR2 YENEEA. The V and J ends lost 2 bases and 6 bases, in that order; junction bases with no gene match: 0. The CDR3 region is CASSLTSGGNEQFF. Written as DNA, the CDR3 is TGTGCCAGCAGCTTAACTAGCGGGGGCAATGAGCAGTTCTTC. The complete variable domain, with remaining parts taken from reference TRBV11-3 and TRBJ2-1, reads EAGVVQSPRYKIIEKKQPVAFWCNPISGHNTLYWYLQNLGQGPELLIRYENEEAVDDSQLPKDRFSAERLKGVDSTLKIQPAELGDSAVYLCASSLTSGGNEQFFGPGTRLTVL.

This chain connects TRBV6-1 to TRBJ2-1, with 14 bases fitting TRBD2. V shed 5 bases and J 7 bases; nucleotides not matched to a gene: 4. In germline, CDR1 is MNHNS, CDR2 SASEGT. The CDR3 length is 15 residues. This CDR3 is CASSSGTSGGNEQFF. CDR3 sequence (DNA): TGTGCCAGCAGTTCCGGGACTAGCGGGGGAAATGAGCAGTTCTTC.

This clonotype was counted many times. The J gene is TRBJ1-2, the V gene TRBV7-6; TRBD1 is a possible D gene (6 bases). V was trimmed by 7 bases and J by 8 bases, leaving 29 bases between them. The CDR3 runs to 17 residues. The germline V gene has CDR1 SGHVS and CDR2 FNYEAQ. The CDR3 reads CASTKVEQGRLSEGYTF. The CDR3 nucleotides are TGTGCCAGCACCAAGGTGGAACAGGGCCGTCTGTCTGAGGGCTACACCTTC.

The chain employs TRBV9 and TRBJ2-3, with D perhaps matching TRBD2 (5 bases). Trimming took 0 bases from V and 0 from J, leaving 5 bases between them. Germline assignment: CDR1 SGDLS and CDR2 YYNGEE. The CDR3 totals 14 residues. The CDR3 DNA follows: TGTGCCAGCAGCGTAGGGACTAGCACAGATACGCAGTATTTT. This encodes CASSVGTSTDTQYF.

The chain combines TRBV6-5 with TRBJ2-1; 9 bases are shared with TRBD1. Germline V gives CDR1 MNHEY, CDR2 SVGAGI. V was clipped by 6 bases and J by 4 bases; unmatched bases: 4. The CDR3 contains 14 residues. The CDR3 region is CASSSTGGYNEQFF. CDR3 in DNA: TGTGCCAGCAGCTCGACAGGGGGTTACAATGAGCAGTTCTTC.

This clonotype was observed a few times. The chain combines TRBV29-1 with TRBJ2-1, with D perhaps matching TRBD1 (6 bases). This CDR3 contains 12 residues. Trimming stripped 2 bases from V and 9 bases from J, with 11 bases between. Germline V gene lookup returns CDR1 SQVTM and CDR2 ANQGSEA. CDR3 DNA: TGCAGCGTTGAATCGACAGGTCCTGAGCAGTTCTTC. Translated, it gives CSVESTGPEQFF.

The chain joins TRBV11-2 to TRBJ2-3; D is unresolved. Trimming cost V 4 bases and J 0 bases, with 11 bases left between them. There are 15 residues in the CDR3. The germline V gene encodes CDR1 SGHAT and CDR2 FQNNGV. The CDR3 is CASSSGAFSTDTQYF. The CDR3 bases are TGTGCCAGCAGCTCAGGAGCTTTTAGCACAGATACGCAGTATTTT.

CDR3 DNA: TGTGCCAGCAGCTTAGCCCCAGGCAATCAGCCCCAGCATTTT. Residues: CASSLAPGNQPQHF. The V and J genes are TRBV7-2 and TRBJ1-5, with D unresolved. Germline CDR1 and CDR2: SGHTA and FQGNSA. The V end was cut by 0 bases, the J end by 2 bases, with 5 bases between. The CDR3 runs to 14 residues. The variable domain in full, completed from reference TRBV7-2 and TRBJ1-5, reads GAGVSQSPSNKVTEKGKDVELRCDPISGHTALYWYRQSLGQGLEFLIYFQGNSAPDKSGLPSDRFSAERTGGSVSTLTIQRTQQEDSAVYLCASSLAPGNQPQHFGDGTRLSIL.

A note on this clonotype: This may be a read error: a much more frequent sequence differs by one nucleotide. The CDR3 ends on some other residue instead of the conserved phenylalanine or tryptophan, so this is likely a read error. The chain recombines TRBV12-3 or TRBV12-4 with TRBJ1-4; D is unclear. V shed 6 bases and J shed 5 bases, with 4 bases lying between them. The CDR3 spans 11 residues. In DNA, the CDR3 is TGTGCCAGCAGGCTAAATGAAAAACTGTTTATT. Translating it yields CASRLNEKLFI.

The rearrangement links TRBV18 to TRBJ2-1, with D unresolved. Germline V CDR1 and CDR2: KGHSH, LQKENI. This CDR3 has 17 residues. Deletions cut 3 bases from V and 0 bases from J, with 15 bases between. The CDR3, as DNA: TGTGCCAGCTCACCCGAGGCAGGCGATCACTCCTACAATGAGCAGTTCTTC. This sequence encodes CASSPEAGDHSYNEQFF.

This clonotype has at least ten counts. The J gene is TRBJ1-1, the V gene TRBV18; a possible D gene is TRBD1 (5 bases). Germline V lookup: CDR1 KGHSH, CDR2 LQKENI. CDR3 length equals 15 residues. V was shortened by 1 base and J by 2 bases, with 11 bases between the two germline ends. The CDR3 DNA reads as TGTGCCAGCTCACCACGTCGACAGTCAAACACTGAAGCTTTCTTT. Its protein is CASSPRRQSNTEAFF.

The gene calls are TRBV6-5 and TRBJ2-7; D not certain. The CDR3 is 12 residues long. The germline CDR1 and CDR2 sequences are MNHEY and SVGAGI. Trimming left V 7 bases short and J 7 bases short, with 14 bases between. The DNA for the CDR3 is TGTGCCAGCACTTCCCCCGGACGGGAGCAGTACTTC. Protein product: CASTSPGREQYF.

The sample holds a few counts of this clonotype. The CDR3 here is CASSLGLRGNQPQHF. The CDR3 bases are TGTGCCAGCAGCTTGGGTCTCCGGGGCAATCAGCCCCAGCATTTT. The chain combines TRBV5-8 with TRBJ1-5; D is uncertain. This CDR3 has 15 amino acids. Trimming shortened V by 0 bases and J by 2 bases, and 9 bases separated the two germline ends. Per germline, CDR1 SGHTS and CDR2 YDEGEE.

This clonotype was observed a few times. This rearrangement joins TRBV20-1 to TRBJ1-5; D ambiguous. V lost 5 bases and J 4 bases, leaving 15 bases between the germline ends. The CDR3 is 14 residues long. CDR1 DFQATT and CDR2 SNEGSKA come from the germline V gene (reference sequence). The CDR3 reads CSARWMRANQPQHF. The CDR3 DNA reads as TGCAGTGCTCGATGGATGCGGGCAAATCAGCCCCAGCATTTT.

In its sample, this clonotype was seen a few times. The CDR3 coding sequence is TGCGCCAGCAGCCCGACCCTGGTCTCTGGGGCCAACGTCCTGACTTTC. This codes for CASSPTLVSGANVLTF. V and J are TRBV5-1 and TRBJ2-6; D ambiguous. The CDR3 length is 16 residues. CDR1 is SGHRS and CDR2 is YFSETQ in the germline V gene. The V end lost 4 bases, the J end lost 0 bases, and 11 bases lay between the germline ends.

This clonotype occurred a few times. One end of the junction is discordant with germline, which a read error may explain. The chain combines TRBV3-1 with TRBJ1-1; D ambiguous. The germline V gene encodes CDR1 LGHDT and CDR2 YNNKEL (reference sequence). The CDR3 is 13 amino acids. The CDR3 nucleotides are TGTACCAGCAGCCTCTTAAAAAACACTGAAGCTTTCTTT. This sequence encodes CTSSLLKNTEAFF.

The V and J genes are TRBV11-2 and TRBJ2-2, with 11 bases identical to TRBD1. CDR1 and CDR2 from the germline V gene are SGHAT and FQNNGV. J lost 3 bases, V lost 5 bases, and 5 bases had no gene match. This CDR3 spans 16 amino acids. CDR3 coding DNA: TGTGCCAGCAGCCTGGACAGGGGGCCATACACCGGGGAGCTGTTTTTT. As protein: CASSLDRGPYTGELFF.

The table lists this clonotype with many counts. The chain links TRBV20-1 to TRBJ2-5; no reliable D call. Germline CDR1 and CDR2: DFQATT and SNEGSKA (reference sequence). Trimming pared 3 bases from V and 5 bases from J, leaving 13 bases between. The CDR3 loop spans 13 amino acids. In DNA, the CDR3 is TGCAGTGCTAGTGGTCTAGTCGGTGAGACCCAGTACTTC. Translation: CSASGLVGETQYF.

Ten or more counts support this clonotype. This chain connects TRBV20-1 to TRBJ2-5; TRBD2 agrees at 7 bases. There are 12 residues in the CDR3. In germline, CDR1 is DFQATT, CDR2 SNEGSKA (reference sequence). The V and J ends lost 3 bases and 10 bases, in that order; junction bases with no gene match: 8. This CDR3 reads CSASLTSANQYF. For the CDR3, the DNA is TGCAGTGCTAGCCTCACTAGCGCAAACCAGTACTTC.

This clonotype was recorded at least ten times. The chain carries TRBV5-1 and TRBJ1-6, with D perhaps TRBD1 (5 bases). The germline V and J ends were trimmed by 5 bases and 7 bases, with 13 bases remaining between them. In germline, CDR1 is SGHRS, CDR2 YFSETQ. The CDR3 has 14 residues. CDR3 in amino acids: CASRSGDKNSPLHF. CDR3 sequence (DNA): TGCGCCAGCAGATCGGGGGATAAGAATTCACCCCTCCACTTT.

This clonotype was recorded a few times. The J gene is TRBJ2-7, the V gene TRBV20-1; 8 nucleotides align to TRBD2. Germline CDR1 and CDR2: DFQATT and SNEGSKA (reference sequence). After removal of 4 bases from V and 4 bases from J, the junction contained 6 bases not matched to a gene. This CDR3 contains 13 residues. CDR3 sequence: CSAISASGYEQYF. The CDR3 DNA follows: TGCAGTGCTATTTCTGCTAGCGGGTACGAGCAGTACTTC.

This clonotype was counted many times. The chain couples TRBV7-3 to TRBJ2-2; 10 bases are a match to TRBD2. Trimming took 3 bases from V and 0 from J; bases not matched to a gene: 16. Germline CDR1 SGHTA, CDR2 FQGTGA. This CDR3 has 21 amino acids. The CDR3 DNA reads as TGTGCCAGCAGCTTCTGGGACGCACTAGCGGGGAATCCCTCGAACACCGGGGAGCTGTTTTTT. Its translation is CASSFWDALAGNPSNTGELFF.

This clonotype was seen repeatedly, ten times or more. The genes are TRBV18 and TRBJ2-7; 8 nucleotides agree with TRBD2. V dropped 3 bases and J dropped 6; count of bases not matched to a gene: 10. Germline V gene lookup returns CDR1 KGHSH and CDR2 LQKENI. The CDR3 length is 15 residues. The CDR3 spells CASSPPAGAVGEQYF. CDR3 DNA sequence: TGTGCCAGCTCACCTCCAGCGGGGGCGGTAGGCGAGCAGTACTTC. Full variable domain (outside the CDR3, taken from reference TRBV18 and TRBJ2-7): NAGVMQNPRHLVRRRGQEARLRCSPMKGHSHVYWYRQLPEEGLKFMVYLQKENIIDESGMPKERFSAEFPKEGPSILRIQQVVRGDSAAYFCASSPPAGAVGEQYFGPGTRLTVT.

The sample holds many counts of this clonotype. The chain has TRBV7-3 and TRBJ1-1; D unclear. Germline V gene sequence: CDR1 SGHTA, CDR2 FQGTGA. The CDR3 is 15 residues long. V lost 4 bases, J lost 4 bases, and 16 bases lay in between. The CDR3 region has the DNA TGTGCCAGCAGCTCAAGACCGTCGCCGGGCACTGAAGCTTTCTTT. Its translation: CASSSRPSPGTEAFF.

CDR3 sequence (DNA): TGTGCCAGCAGCTTAGTAAGGAGGCCAGGCCCGACCTACGAGCAGTACTTC. Amino acids: CASSLVRRPGPTYEQYF. The chain has TRBV7-8 and TRBJ2-7, with D possibly matching TRBD2 (5 bases). V was trimmed by 1 base and J by 2 bases, leaving 18 bases between them. The CDR3 covers 17 residues. CDR1 is SGHVS, CDR2 FQNEAQ, per germline. Looking up the rest from reference TRBV7-8 and TRBJ2-7 gives the full variable domain: GAGVSQSPRYKVAKRGQDVALRCDPISGHVSLFWYQQALGQGPEFLTYFQNEAQLDKSGLPSDRFFAERPEGSVSTLKIQRTQQEDSAVYLCASSLVRRPGPTYEQYFGPGTRLTVT.